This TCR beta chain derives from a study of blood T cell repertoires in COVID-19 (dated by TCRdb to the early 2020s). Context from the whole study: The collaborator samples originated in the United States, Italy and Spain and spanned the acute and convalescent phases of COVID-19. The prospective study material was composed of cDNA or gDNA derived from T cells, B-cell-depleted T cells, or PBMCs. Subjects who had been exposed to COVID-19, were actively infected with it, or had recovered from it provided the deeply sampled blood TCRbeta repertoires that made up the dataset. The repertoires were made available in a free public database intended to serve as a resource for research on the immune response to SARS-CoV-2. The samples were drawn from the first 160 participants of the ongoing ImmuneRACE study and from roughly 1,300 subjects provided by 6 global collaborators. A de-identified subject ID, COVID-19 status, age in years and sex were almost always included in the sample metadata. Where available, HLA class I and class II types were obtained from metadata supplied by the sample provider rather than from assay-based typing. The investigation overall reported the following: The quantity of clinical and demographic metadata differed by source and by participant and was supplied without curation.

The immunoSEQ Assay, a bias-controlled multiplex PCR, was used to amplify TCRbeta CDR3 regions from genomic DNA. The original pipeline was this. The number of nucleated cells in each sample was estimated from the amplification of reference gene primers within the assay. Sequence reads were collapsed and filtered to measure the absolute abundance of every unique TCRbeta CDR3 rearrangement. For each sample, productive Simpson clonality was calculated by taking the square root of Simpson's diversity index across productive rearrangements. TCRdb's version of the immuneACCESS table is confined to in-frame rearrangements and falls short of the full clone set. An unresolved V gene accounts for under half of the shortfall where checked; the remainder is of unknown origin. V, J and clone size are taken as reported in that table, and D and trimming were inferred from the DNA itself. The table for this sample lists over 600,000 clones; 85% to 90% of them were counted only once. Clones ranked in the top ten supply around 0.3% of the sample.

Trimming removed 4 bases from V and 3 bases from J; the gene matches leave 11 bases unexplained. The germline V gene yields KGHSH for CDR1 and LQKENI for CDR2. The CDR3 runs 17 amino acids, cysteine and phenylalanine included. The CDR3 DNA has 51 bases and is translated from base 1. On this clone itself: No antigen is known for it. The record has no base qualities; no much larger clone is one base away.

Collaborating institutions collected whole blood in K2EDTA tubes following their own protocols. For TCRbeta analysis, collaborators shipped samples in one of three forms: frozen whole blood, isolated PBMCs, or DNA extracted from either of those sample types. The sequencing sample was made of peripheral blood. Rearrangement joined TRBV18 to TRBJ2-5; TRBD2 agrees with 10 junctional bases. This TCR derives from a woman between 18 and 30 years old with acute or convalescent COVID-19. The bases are TGTGCCAGCTCACGCTACATTAGCGGGGGGTCCGAAGAGACCCAGTACTTC. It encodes CASSRYISGGSEETQYF.